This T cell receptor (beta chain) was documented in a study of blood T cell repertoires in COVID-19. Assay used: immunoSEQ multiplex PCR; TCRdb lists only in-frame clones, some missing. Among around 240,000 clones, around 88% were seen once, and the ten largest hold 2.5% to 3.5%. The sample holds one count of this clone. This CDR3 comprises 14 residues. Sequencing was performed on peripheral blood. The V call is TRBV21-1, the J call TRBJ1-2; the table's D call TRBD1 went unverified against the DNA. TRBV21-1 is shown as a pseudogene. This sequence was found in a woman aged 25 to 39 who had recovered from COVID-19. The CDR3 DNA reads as TGTGCCAGCAGCGAGAGGACAGTTGACTATGGCTACACCTTC. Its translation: CASSERTVDYGYTF.